A selection of T cell receptor beta chains follows, all from one sample in a study of OX40 agonist ivuxolimab in advanced cancers. Data came from immunoSEQ multiplex PCR; TCRdb stores just in-frame clones and leaves some out. The sample has some 55,000 clones, roughly 92% seen once. Sequencing was performed on CD4+ or CD8+ T cells sorted from blood, taken in a trial of the OX40 agonist ivuxolimab. The source is an adult with an advanced solid tumor such as melanoma, head and neck, liver or kidney cancer. CDR3s include the opening cysteine and the closing phenylalanine or tryptophan. D genes are given only for firm matches. Rows give clone size only sometimes, using once, few, many, or a class for an expanded clone.

CDR3 DNA	CDR3 protein	V gene	J gene	clone size	D gene	CDR3 length
TGTGCCAGCAGTGGGTCTGTATGGGCGCAGTATTTT	CASSGSVWAQYF	TRBV2	TRBJ2-3	NA	NA	12
TGTGCCAGCAGCTTATACAGGGGCACTGAAGCTTTCTTT	CASSLYRGTEAFF	TRBV7-2	TRBJ1-1	few	TRBD1	13
TGTGCCAGCAGCTCCCCGGGACTAGCGGGGGGGCTTCACCACGAGCAGTACTTC	CASSSPGLAGGLHHEQYF	TRBV5-4	TRBJ2-7	NA	TRBD2	18
TGCGCCAGCAGCTTCACAGAAGGAAACACCATATATTTT	CASSFTEGNTIYF	TRBV5-1	TRBJ1-3	NA	NA	13
TGTGCCAGCAGCTTGCTAAGGACAGGGGGCACTGAAGCTTTCTTT	CASSLLRTGGTEAFF	TRBV5-6	TRBJ1-1	NA	TRBD1	15
TGTGCCAGCAGCCCGGACAGGGTTGATGAGCAGTTCTTC	CASSPDRVDEQFF	TRBV11-3	TRBJ2-1	NA	TRBD1	13
TGTGCCAGCAGCTTGGCGGGTTGGGGCACTGAAGCTTTCTTT	CASSLAGWGTEAFF	TRBV5-6	TRBJ1-1	once	NA	14
TGTGCCAGCAGTAGCGTAGGGGAGGATACTGAAGCTTTCTTT	CASSSVGEDTEAFF	TRBV28	TRBJ1-1	NA	NA	14
TGTGCCAGCAGCCAGGACACTTCTCAGACCCAGTACTTC	CASSQDTSQTQYF	TRBV7-2	TRBJ2-5	NA	NA	13
TGTGCCAGCAGCTCAGCCGGGACACCTCTCAATGAGCAGTTCTTC	CASSSAGTPLNEQFF	TRBV11-3	TRBJ2-1	NA	NA	15
TGTGCCAGCAGCCGGGCCGGCCTTCATGAAAAACTGTTTTTT	CASSRAGLHEKLFF	TRBV5-6	TRBJ1-4	NA	NA	14
TGTGCCAGCTCACCAGAGGGACAACCCTGGAGCAATGAAAAACTGTTTTTT	CASSPEGQPWSNEKLFF	TRBV18	TRBJ1-4	NA	NA	17
TGCACCAGCAGCCCCCACCCACCGGGACTAGTGTACAATGAGCAGTTCTTC	CTSSPHPPGLVYNEQFF	TRBV1	TRBJ2-1	NA	NA	17
TGCGCCAGCAGCTCCAACACTGACAGGGACACTGAAGCTTTCTTT	CASSSNTDRDTEAFF	TRBV5-1	TRBJ1-1	NA	TRBD1	15
TGTGCCAGTACCAGGGGCACTAATAATTCACCCCTCCACTTT	CASTRGTNNSPLHF	TRBV19	TRBJ1-6	NA	NA	14
TGTGCCAGCAGCTTTTCAGGAGCCGATGGCTACACCTTC	CASSFSGADGYTF	TRBV11-1	TRBJ1-2	NA	NA	13
TGCGCCAGCAGCCCCGGACAGGGCACGAGCAATCAGCCCCAGCATTTT	CASSPGQGTSNQPQHF	TRBV5-1	TRBJ1-5	NA	TRBD1	16
TGTGCCAGCTCGCCGGAGGGTGGCGGGCAAGAGACCCAGTACTTC	CASSPEGGGQETQYF	TRBV18	TRBJ2-5	NA	NA	15
TGTGCCAGCAGCGTATACGAGGGTGGCTACACCTTC	CASSVYEGGYTF	TRBV9	TRBJ1-2	NA	NA	12
TGCGCCAGCAGCAGAGGACAGCAAAACACTGAAGCTTTCTTT	CASSRGQQNTEAFF	TRBV5-1	TRBJ1-1	NA	NA	14
TGTGCCAGCAGCGTCATTGGACAGGGGGGTTTGAATGAGCAGTTCTTC	CASSVIGQGGLNEQFF	TRBV9	TRBJ2-1	NA	TRBD1	16
TGTGTCAGAAGCTTAGTGTCGACTAGCGGGAGTATAAATGAGCAGTTCTTC	CVRSLVSTSGSINEQFF	TRBV7-5	TRBJ2-1	NA	NA	17
TGTGCCAGCAGCGGCAGGGGATACAATGAGCAGTTCTTC	CASSGRGYNEQFF	TRBV9	TRBJ2-1	NA	NA	13
TGCGCCAGCAGCCAAGATCGGGGGCGCATCTCTGGGGCCAACGTCCTGACTTTC	CASSQDRGRISGANVLTF	TRBV4-1	TRBJ2-6	NA	NA	18
TGTGCCAGCAGCCACGGGGGGCAGCTTAACTATGGCTACACCTTC	CASSHGGQLNYGYTF	TRBV6-1	TRBJ1-2	NA	NA	15
TGTGCCAGCAGCTTAGCGTCGGGTACCACTGAAGCTTTCTTT	CASSLASGTTEAFF	TRBV7-6	TRBJ1-1	medium-sized	NA	14
TGTGCCAGCAGCTCGGACCCTAGGCACGAGCAGTACTTC	CASSSDPRHEQYF	TRBV5-4	TRBJ2-7	once	NA	13
TGTGCCAGCAGCCCAACCGTACTACAGGGACAAAGAGCTTTCTTT	CASSPTVLQGQRAFF	TRBV11-2	TRBJ1-1	NA	NA	15
TGTGCCAGCAGCTTGGCAGGGGGCGATCAGCCCCAGCATTTT	CASSLAGGDQPQHF	TRBV5-1	TRBJ1-5	NA	TRBD1	14
TGTGCCAGCAGTCACCCGGGACCAAGCTCCTACGAGCAGTACTTC	CASSHPGPSSYEQYF	TRBV5-4	TRBJ2-7	NA	NA	15
TGCGCCAGCAGCCAGAGAGGGGCTAGCGGGAATCAAGAGACCCAGTACTTC	CASSQRGASGNQETQYF	TRBV4-1	TRBJ2-5	NA	TRBD2	17
TGTGCCAGCAGTTGGCACAGGACGGGTACTGAAGCTTTCTTT	CASSWHRTGTEAFF	TRBV6-5	TRBJ1-1	NA	NA	14
TGTGCCAGCAGCGTAGGTCTAGCGGGAACCTACGAGCAGTACTTC	CASSVGLAGTYEQYF	TRBV9	TRBJ2-7	NA	TRBD2	15
TGTGCCAGTAGTATAGATCCATGGCGGGGCCCTAATGAAAAACTGTTTTTT	CASSIDPWRGPNEKLFF	TRBV19	TRBJ1-4	NA	NA	17
TGCGCCAGCAGTAGGGGCTCCTACAATGAGCAGTTCTTC	CASSRGSYNEQFF	TRBV5-1	TRBJ2-1	NA	NA	13
TGTGCCAGCAGTGATCGGACTAGCGGTGACGAGCAGTACTTC	CASSDRTSGDEQYF	TRBV2	TRBJ2-7	NA	TRBD2	14
TGTGCCAGCAGCCGCCCTGCTAGCGGTATGAACACCGGGGAGCTGTTTTTT	CASSRPASGMNTGELFF	TRBV7-9	TRBJ2-2	NA	TRBD2	17
TGCGCCAGCAGCCAAGATAATCGACGGGAGTGGGGCGGGGAGCTGTTTTTT	CASSQDNRREWGGELFF	TRBV4-1	TRBJ2-2	NA	NA	17
TGTGCCAGCAGTGAACCGATAAGGACTAGCGGGAAATCCTCCAATGAGCAGTTCTTC	CASSEPIRTSGKSSNEQFF	TRBV2	TRBJ2-1	NA	TRBD2	19
TGTGCCAGCAGGCAGGGTACATATCAGCCCCAGCATTTT	CASRQGTYQPQHF	TRBV6-6	TRBJ1-5	NA	NA	13
TGTGCCAGCAGTGCGGTCCAGGGGGTATACAATGAGCAGTTCTTC	CASSAVQGVYNEQFF	TRBV2	TRBJ2-1	once	TRBD1	15
TGTGCCAGCAGCTTAGTACAGTATACGCAGTATTTT	CASSLVQYTQYF	TRBV11-2	TRBJ2-3	NA	NA	12
TGTGCCAGCAGCAAAGAAGGAAGGGCCGGGGAGCTGTTTTTT	CASSKEGRAGELFF	TRBV7-2	TRBJ2-2	NA	NA	14
TGTGCCAGCAGCCGACCCGGGACAGCCAAAAACATTCAGTACTTC	CASSRPGTAKNIQYF	TRBV7-9	TRBJ2-4	NA	NA	15
TGTGCCAGCAGCTTGGGACAGTCCTACGAGCAGTACTTC	CASSLGQSYEQYF	TRBV11-3	TRBJ2-7	NA	TRBD1	13
TGTGCCAGCAGTGTAGGCAGGATGGCGGTTGAAGCTTTCTTT	CASSVGRMAVEAFF	TRBV6-1	TRBJ1-1	NA	NA	14
TGTGCCAGCAGTTTTATGAGGGGAACTGAAGCTTTCTTT	CASSFMRGTEAFF	TRBV27	TRBJ1-1	NA	NA	13
TGTGCCAGCAGCGGAGGTCCGACAGACAACTATGGCTACACCTTC	CASSGGPTDNYGYTF	TRBV9	TRBJ1-2	NA	NA	15
TGTGCCAGCACCCTAGGGGAACAAACTGAAGCTTTCTTT	CASTLGEQTEAFF	TRBV2	TRBJ1-1	NA	NA	13
TGCGCCAGCAGCCAAGATCGTGGGTCAAGCCGCGTTTGGATCTTT	CASSQDRGSSRVWIF	TRBV4-1	TRBJ1-1	NA	NA	15
TGTGCCAGCAGATGGAGAGGGACTAGCGGGCATCGAAACTACGAGCAGTACTTC	CASRWRGTSGHRNYEQYF	TRBV27	TRBJ2-7	NA	TRBD2	18
TGTGCCAGCAGCTCTCTAGGTGAAGGTGAGCAGTTCTTC	CASSSLGEGEQFF	TRBV11-1	TRBJ2-1	NA	NA	13
TGTGCCAGCAGCCCCCGACCCACAGATACGCAGTATTTT	CASSPRPTDTQYF	TRBV9	TRBJ2-3	NA	NA	13
TGTGCCAGCAGTCCAGAGCCCGGGGCTCTCACAGATACGCAGTATTTT	CASSPEPGALTDTQYF	TRBV5-4	TRBJ2-3	NA	NA	16
TGTGCCAGCAGTCCTCAGACAGGGGGAAGGGGCTACACCTTC	CASSPQTGGRGYTF	TRBV28	TRBJ1-2	once	TRBD1	14